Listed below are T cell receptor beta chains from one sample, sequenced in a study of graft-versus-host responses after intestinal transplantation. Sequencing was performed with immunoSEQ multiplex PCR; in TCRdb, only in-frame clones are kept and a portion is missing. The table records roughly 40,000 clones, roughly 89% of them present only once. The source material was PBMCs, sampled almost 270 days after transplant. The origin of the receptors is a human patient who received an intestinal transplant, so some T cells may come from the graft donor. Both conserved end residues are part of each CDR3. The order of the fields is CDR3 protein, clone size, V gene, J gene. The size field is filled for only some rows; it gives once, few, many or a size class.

CDR3: CASPGGSLNTEAFF
size: once
V: TRBV2
J: TRBJ1-1

CDR3: CASTPRDRTNTEAFF
size: NA
V: TRBV6-1
J: TRBJ1-1

CDR3: CASSSINQPQHF
size: NA
V: TRBV7-4
J: TRBJ1-5

CDR3: CASSPPRAGVYEQYF
size: NA
V: TRBV7-9
J: TRBJ2-7

CDR3: CASSPDSSIIYEQYF
size: NA
V: TRBV27
J: TRBJ2-7

CDR3: CASSVRLGTEAFF
size: NA
V: TRBV9
J: TRBJ1-1

CDR3: CASSRQGRAGTQYF
size: NA
V: TRBV6-5
J: TRBJ2-3

CDR3: CASSAGQGIHGYTF
size: few
V: TRBV2
J: TRBJ1-2

CDR3: CASSPSGENEQYF
size: once
V: TRBV6-6
J: TRBJ2-7

CDR3: CASSESPNTEAFF
size: NA
V: TRBV10-1
J: TRBJ1-1

CDR3: CASGGTGPLGSPLHF
size: few
V: TRBV12-5
J: TRBJ1-6

CDR3: CASSEGPYQETQYF
size: NA
V: TRBV25-1
J: TRBJ2-5

CDR3: CASSEAQRGRANTGELFF
size: NA
V: TRBV6-1
J: TRBJ2-2

CDR3: CASSERDPFYEQYF
size: once
V: TRBV6-5
J: TRBJ2-7

CDR3: CASSLEGPYGYTF
size: NA
V: TRBV5-4
J: TRBJ1-2

CDR3: CASKGQETQYF
size: NA
V: TRBV6-1
J: TRBJ2-5

CDR3: CASSLGAGSGNTIYF
size: NA
V: TRBV11-3
J: TRBJ1-3

CDR3: CAISEGGGASGELFF
size: few
V: TRBV10-3
J: TRBJ2-2

CDR3: CASSLGGGRGTDTQYF
size: NA
V: TRBV7-9
J: TRBJ2-3

CDR3: CASSEGTGVNFGYTF
size: NA
V: TRBV5-8
J: TRBJ1-2

CDR3: CASGLNLNTEAFF
size: NA
V: TRBV12-5
J: TRBJ1-1

CDR3: CASRHGGADEQYF
size: NA
V: TRBV21-1
J: NA

CDR3: CASSYKGSYEQYF
size: NA
V: TRBV6-5
J: TRBJ2-7

CDR3: CASISGTGFTGELFF
size: NA
V: TRBV6-1
J: TRBJ2-2

CDR3: CASSEGSANGQPQHF
size: NA
V: TRBV6-1
J: TRBJ1-5

CDR3: CASGHHTDTQYF
size: NA
V: TRBV11-2
J: TRBJ2-3

CDR3: CASNDSPHWGTDTQYF
size: NA
V: TRBV10-2
J: TRBJ2-3

CDR3: CASSQAGRGGISYEQYF
size: NA
V: TRBV4-1
J: TRBJ2-7

CDR3: CASSLDSHPWTEAFF
size: NA
V: TRBV5-1
J: TRBJ1-1

CDR3: CAATGPAPETQYF
size: once
V: TRBV2
J: TRBJ2-5

CDR3: CASSKIGQGNSPLHF
size: NA
V: TRBV2
J: TRBJ1-6

CDR3: CASSGGGDYSPLHF
size: NA
V: TRBV9
J: TRBJ1-6

CDR3: CASSLVDRSYTF
size: NA
V: TRBV7-9
J: TRBJ1-2

CDR3: CASSEAYSNQPQHF
size: NA
V: TRBV25-1
J: TRBJ1-5

CDR3: CASSNSGTDTQYF
size: NA
V: TRBV4-2
J: TRBJ2-3

CDR3: CASSEARVAEAFF
size: NA
V: TRBV6-1
J: TRBJ1-1

CDR3: CSVGASGGETQYF
size: NA
V: TRBV29-1
J: TRBJ2-5

CDR3: CASSQGRSALYGYTF
size: NA
V: TRBV4-1
J: TRBJ1-2

CDR3: CASSLAVPQQFF
size: once
V: TRBV7-9
J: TRBJ2-1

CDR3: CASSYSIYTPETQYF
size: NA
V: TRBV6-5
J: TRBJ2-5

CDR3: CASGLVPPGLETQYF
size: NA
V: TRBV12-5
J: TRBJ2-5

CDR3: CASSTGIQETQYF
size: NA
V: TRBV5-1
J: TRBJ2-5

CDR3: CASSVSGQVPGANVLTF
size: NA
V: TRBV6-1
J: TRBJ2-6

CDR3: CASRLARYNSPLHF
size: NA
V: TRBV5-1
J: TRBJ1-6

CDR3: CASSPPPGQGAYEQYF
size: NA
V: TRBV4-1
J: TRBJ2-7

CDR3: CASSVGEVQAYEQYF
size: NA
V: TRBV9
J: TRBJ2-7

CDR3: CASSIGGGLQETQYF
size: NA
V: TRBV19
J: TRBJ2-5

CDR3: CSVEDTGASPDTQYF
size: NA
V: TRBV29-1
J: TRBJ2-3

CDR3: CASSLVEGYDYGYTF
size: once
V: TRBV5-1
J: TRBJ1-2

CDR3: CASSYQRKDETQYF
size: NA
V: TRBV6-5
J: TRBJ2-5